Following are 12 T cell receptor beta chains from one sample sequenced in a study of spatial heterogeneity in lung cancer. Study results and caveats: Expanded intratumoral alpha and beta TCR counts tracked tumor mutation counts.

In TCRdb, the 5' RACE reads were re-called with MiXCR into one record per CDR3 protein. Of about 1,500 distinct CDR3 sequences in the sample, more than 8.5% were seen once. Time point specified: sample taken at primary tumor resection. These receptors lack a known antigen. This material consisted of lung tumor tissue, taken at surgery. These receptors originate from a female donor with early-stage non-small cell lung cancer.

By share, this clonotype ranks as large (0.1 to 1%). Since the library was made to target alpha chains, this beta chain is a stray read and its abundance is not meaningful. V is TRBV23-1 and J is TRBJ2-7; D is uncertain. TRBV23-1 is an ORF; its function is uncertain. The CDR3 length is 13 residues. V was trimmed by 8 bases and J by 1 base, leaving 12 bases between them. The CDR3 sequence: CASSPRMSYEQYF. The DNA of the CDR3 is TGCGCCAGCTCCCCGCGGATGTCCTACGAGCAGTACTTC.

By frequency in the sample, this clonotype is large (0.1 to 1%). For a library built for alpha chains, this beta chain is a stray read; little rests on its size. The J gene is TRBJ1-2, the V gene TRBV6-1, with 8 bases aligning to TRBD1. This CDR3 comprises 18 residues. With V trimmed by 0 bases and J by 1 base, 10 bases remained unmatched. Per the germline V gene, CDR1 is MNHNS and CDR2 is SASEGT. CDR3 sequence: CASSEAQGASGLNYGYTF. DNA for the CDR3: TGTGCCAGCAGTGAAGCGCAGGGGGCGTCGGGACTTAACTATGGCTACACCTTC.

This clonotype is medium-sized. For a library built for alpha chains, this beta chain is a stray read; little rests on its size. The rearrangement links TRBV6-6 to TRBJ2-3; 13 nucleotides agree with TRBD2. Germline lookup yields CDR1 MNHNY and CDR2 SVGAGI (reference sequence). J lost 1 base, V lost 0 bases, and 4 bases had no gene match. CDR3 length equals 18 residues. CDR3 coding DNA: TGTGCCAGCAGTTACTCTACGGGACTAGCGGGACGCACAGATACGCAGTATTTT. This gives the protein CASSYSTGLAGRTDTQYF.

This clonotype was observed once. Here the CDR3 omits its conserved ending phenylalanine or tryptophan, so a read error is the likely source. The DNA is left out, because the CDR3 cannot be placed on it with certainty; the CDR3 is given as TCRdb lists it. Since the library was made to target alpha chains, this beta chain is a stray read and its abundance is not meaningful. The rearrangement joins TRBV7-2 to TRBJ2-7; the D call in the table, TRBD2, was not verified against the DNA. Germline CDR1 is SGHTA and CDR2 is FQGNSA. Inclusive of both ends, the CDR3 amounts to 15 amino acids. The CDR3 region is CASSKSSGGSYELYY.

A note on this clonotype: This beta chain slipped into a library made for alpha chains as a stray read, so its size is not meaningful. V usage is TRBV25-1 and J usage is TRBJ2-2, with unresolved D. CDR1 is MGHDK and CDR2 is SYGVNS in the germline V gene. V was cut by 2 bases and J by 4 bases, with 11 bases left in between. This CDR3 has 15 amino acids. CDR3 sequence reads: CASSEADRPTGELFF. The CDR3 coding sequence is TGTGCCAGCAGTGAAGCCGATCGCCCCACCGGGGAGCTGTTTTTT.

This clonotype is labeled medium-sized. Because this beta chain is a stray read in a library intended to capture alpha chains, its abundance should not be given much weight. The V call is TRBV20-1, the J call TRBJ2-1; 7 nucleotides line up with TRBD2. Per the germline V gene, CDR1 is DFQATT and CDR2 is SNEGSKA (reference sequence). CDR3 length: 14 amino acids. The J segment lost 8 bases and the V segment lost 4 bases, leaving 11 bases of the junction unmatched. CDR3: CSAIFRGDRDEQFF. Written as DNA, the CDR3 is TGCAGTGCTATCTTTCGGGGGGATAGGGATGAGCAGTTCTTC.

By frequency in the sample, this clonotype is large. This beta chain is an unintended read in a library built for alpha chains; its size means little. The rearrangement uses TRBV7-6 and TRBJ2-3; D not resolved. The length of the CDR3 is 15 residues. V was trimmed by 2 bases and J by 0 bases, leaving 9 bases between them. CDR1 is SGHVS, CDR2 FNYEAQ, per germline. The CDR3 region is CASSLRPSSTDTQYF. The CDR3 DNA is TGTGCCAGCAGCTTAAGGCCTTCTAGCACAGATACGCAGTATTTT.

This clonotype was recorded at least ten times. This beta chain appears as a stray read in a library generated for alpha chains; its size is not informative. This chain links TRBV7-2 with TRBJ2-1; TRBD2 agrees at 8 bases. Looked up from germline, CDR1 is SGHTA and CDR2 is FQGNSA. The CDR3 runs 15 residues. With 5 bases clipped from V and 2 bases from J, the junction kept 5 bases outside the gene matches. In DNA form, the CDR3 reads TGTGCCAGCAGCCCCCGGGGGGGTCCCTACAATGAGCAGTTCTTC. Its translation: CASSPRGGPYNEQFF.

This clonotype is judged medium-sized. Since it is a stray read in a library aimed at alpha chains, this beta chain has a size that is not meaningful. CDR3 sequence reads: CATRSGGANYYGYTF. In nucleotides, the CDR3 is TGTGCCACCAGGTCCGGGGGCGCGAACTACTATGGCTACACCTTC. This chain uses TRBV28 with TRBJ1-2; tentative D call: TRBD1 (6 bases). V lost 10 bases and J 3 bases, leaving 21 bases between the germline ends. This CDR3 comprises 15 residues. From germline, CDR1 is MDHEN and CDR2 SYDVKM.

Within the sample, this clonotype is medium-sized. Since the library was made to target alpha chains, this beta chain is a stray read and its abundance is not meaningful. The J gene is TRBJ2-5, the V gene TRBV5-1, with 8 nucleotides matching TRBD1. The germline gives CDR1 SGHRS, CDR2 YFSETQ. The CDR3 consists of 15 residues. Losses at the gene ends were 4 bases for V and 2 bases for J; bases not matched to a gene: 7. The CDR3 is CASSGLTGAQETQYF. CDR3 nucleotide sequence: TGCGCCAGCAGCGGCTTGACAGGGGCGCAAGAGACCCAGTACTTC.

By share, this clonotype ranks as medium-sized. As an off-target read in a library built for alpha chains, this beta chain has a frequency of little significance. The CDR3 DNA follows: TGTGCCACCAGCAGGGGGGACAGGGCCGACAACGTCCTGACTTTC. Translating it yields CATSRGDRADNVLTF. The chain carries TRBV15 and TRBJ2-6; 9 bases align to TRBD1. V dropped 3 bases and J dropped 9; count of bases not matched to a gene: 6. The CDR3 is 15 residues long. The germline V gene encodes CDR1 LNHNV and CDR2 YYDKDF (reference sequence).

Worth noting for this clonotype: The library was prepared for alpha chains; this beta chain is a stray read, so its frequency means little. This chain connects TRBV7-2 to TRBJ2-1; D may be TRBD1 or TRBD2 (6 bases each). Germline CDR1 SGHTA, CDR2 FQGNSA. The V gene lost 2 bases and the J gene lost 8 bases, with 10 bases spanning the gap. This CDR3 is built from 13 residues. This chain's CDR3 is CASSLNREDEQFF. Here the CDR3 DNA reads TGTGCCAGCAGCTTAAACAGGGAGGATGAGCAGTTCTTC.